This T cell receptor (beta chain) was captured by sequencing in a study of cytomegalovirus exposure and HLA in healthy donors. Overall study findings and caveats: Later analysis demonstrated an association between a missense DCLRE1C variant and TCR beta V- and J-gene trimming. Later analysis indicated greater clonal expansion among HLA-associated TCR beta chains than among equally common other chains. A highly shared variant cluster was judged a likely technical artifact.

Comments on this clone: No antigen is known for it.

This CDR3 is built from 17 residues. Germline V CDR1 and CDR2: SSHAT, FNYEAQ (reference sequence). The junction had 9 bases not matched to a gene; V was cut back by 5 bases and J by 0 bases. Researchers ran the PCR with 60 Vbeta and 13 Jbeta primers. Libraries were prepared by immunoSEQ multiplex PCR; TCRdb keeps only in-frame clonotypes and omits some of them. The sample yields more than 45,000 clones, around 80% seen once. The rearrangement links TRBV7-7 to TRBJ1-4, with 7 bases aligning to TRBD1. The specimen was PBMCs. The sequence derives from a man in his forties or fifties in good health and CMV-seronegative. The CDR3 coding sequence is TGTGCCAGCAGCCCCGGACAGGAGGGGGCAACTAATGAAAAACTGTTTTTT. Translated: CASSPGQEGATNEKLFF.